Below, 13 T cell receptor beta chains from the same sample are listed, as sequenced in a study of blood T cell repertoires in COVID-19. Libraries were prepared by immunoSEQ multiplex PCR; TCRdb keeps only in-frame clonotypes and omits some of them. The sample lists approximately 310,000 clones; 75% to 90% were seen once. Sequencing was done on a sample of PBMCs or T cells enriched from blood (not recorded which). The receptor set was obtained from a woman aged 25 to 39 who had been exposed to COVID-19.

The V gene is TRBV7-9, the J gene TRBJ1-2; 7 positions agree with TRBD1. The trim removed 4 bases at V and 0 bases at J, leaving 8 bases unmatched. Germline V gene lookup returns CDR1 SEHNR and CDR2 FQNEAQ (reference sequence). The length of the CDR3 is 16 residues. The CDR3 DNA is TGTGCCAGCAGCTCGACAGGGTCCCCCTCTAACTATGGCTACACCTTC. Amino acid sequence: CASSSTGSPSNYGYTF.

This clone was observed once. V usage is TRBV6-1 and J usage is TRBJ2-4; D gene unclear. This CDR3 is 12 amino acids long. Germline V lookup: CDR1 MNHNS, CDR2 SASEGT. Trimming left V 2 bases short and J 10 bases short, with 9 bases between. The CDR3 DNA reads TGTGCCAGCAGTGAAAACCTAGGAATTCAGTACTTC. Its protein product is CASSENLGIQYF.

The J gene is TRBJ2-4, the V gene TRBV28, with D tentatively TRBD2 (5 bases). CDR1 MDHEN and CDR2 SYDVKM come from the germline V gene. This CDR3 contains 16 residues. V lost 6 bases to trimming and J lost 0 bases, with 15 bases between them. The CDR3 sequence: CASSSSGLGAKNIQYF. CDR3 DNA: TGTGCCAGCAGCTCAAGCGGCCTAGGAGCCAAAAACATTCAGTACTTC.

The chain carries TRBV6-6 and TRBJ1-2, with 8 nucleotides matching TRBD1. This CDR3 region has 14 residues. The germline CDR1 and CDR2 sequences are MNHNY and SVGAGI (reference sequence). V gave up 8 bases and J gave up 8 bases; unmatched junction bases: 13. For the CDR3, the DNA is TGTGCCAGCCTCACCGGACAGGGCACGGAAGGCTACACCTTC. Encoded protein: CASLTGQGTEGYTF.

The chain carries TRBV9 and TRBJ2-1; 7 bases align to TRBD2. V lost 3 bases and J lost 6; bases outside the gene matches: 6. Germline CDR1 and CDR2: SGDLS and YYNGEE. This CDR3 is built from 14 residues. CDR3 bases: TGTGCCAGCAGCGGGGGGACTATTGCCAATGAGCAGTTCTTC. Translated, it gives CASSGGTIANEQFF.

This chain links TRBV6-5 with TRBJ2-7; 7 nucleotides align to TRBD1. Germline lookup yields CDR1 MNHEY and CDR2 SVGAGI. V shed 7 bases, J shed 2 bases, and the junction held 8 bases outside the gene matches. This CDR3 region has 14 residues. The CDR3 DNA reads TGTGCCAGCACTAGAGGACAGGTGACCTACGAGCAGTACTTC. It codes for CASTRGQVTYEQYF.

This clone was picked up one time. The chain couples TRBV19 to TRBJ2-3; no clear D gene. Trimming cost V 3 bases and J 4 bases, with 14 bases left between them. This CDR3 comprises 15 residues. Germline-derived CDR1 and CDR2 are LNHDA and SQIVND (reference sequence). The CDR3 nucleotides read TGTGCCAGTAGTATCTTGGAGAGGAGAGCAGATACGCAGTATTTT. As protein: CASSILERRADTQYF. Variable domain in full (rest from reference TRBV19 and TRBJ2-3): DGGITQSPKYLFRKEGQNVTLSCEQNLNHDAMYWYRQDPGQGLRLIYYSQIVNDFQKGDIAEGYSVSREKKESFPLTVTSAQKNPTAFYLCASSILERRADTQYFGPGTRLTVL.

The gene calls are TRBV18 and TRBJ2-7; perhaps TRBD1 as D (6 bases). The CDR3 has 17 residues. With 2 bases removed from V and 0 bases from J, the gap between germline ends came to 17 bases. Germline values: CDR1 KGHSH, CDR2 LQKENI. CDR3 protein: CASSPGDRTAASYEQYF. CDR3 in DNA: TGTGCCAGCTCACCAGGGGACCGGACAGCCGCCTCCTACGAGCAGTACTTC.

The chain carries TRBV5-5 and TRBJ2-1, with D maybe TRBD1 (6 bases). The CDR3 runs 17 residues. Trimming removed 1 base at V and 0 bases at J, with 14 bases between. CDR1 SGHKS and CDR2 YYEKEE come from the germline V gene (reference sequence). In DNA, the CDR3 is TGTGCCAGCAGCTTGATAGGGGGAGCCAGCTCCTACAATGAGCAGTTCTTC. It codes for CASSLIGGASSYNEQFF.

J is TRBJ1-5 and V is TRBV12-3 or TRBV12-4, with a possible D match to TRBD1 (5 bases). The V and J ends lost 6 bases and 4 bases respectively, with 10 bases between them. The CDR3 runs 13 residues. This CDR3 is CASSLTANQPQHF. The CDR3 DNA is TGTGCCAGCAGCCTGACAGCTAATCAGCCCCAGCATTTT.

The rearrangement links TRBV30 to TRBJ1-5, with TRBD1 matching 11 bases. The CDR3 is made up of 16 amino acids. Germline trimming cut 0 bases from V and 4 bases from J; bases unmatched to any gene: 5. CDR1 is GTSNPN and CDR2 is SVGIG in the germline V gene (reference sequence). CDR3 sequence: CAWSVFGQGANQPQHF. CDR3 nucleotides: TGTGCCTGGAGTGTATTTGGACAGGGGGCGAATCAGCCCCAGCATTTT.

The gene calls are TRBV7-9 and TRBJ2-1; 12 positions match TRBD2. CDR3 length: 15 residues. CDR1 SEHNR and CDR2 FQNEAQ come from the germline V gene (reference sequence). V dropped 6 bases and J dropped 7; count of bases not matched to a gene: 7. CDR3 nucleotide sequence: TGTGCCAGCAGAGAGACTAGCGGGAGACGTAATGAGCAGTTCTTC. Its protein is CASRETSGRRNEQFF. The variable domain in full, with the rest retrieved from reference TRBV7-9 and TRBJ2-1, is DTGVSQNPRHKITKRGQNVTFRCDPISEHNRLYWYRQTLGQGPEFLTYFQNEAQLEKSRLLSDRFSAERPKGSFSTLEIQRTEQGDSAMYLCASRETSGRRNEQFFGPGTRLTVL.

This sequence joins TRBV6-5 and TRBJ2-1; D is perhaps TRBD1 (7 bases). V dropped 8 bases and J dropped 7 bases, with 21 bases sitting between them. CDR1 and CDR2 (germline): MNHEY, SVGAGI. There are 15 residues in the CDR3. The CDR3: CASCWTRGDRNEQFF. The CDR3 DNA reads as TGTGCCAGCTGTTGGACCAGGGGGGATAGGAATGAGCAGTTCTTC.